Presented here are 17 T cell receptor beta chains from one specimen sequenced in a study of graft-versus-host responses after intestinal transplantation. The assay was immunoSEQ multiplex PCR, and TCRdb's table has in-frame clones only and misses some. The table has roughly 7,700 clones, over 85% seen once. The sequenced sample was PBMCs, obtained 11 days after intestinal transplantation. Receptors originate from a human patient who received an intestinal transplant, so some T cells may come from the graft donor.

The gene calls are TRBV4-1 and TRBJ1-2; TRBD1 matches at 7 bases. There are 15 residues in the CDR3. Germline values: CDR1 MGHRA, CDR2 YSYEKL. The V segment lost 3 bases and the J segment 6 bases; nucleotides outside the gene matches: 10. This chain's CDR3 is CASSHGTVGANGYTF. Here the CDR3 DNA reads TGCGCCAGCAGCCACGGGACAGTAGGGGCGAATGGCTACACCTTC.

The chain couples TRBV19 to TRBJ1-5; the match to TRBD1 covers 9 bases. The germline gives CDR1 LNHDA, CDR2 SQIVND (reference sequence). The trim removed 5 bases at V and 4 bases at J, leaving 9 bases unmatched. The CDR3 covers 16 residues. The CDR3 DNA is TGTGCCAGTAGTGAGATACAGGGGGCTAAGAATCAGCCCCAGCATTTT. As protein: CASSEIQGAKNQPQHF.

The chain employs TRBV7-8 and TRBJ1-2, with 7 bases lining up with TRBD1. This CDR3 region has 13 residues. V lost 5 bases to trimming and J lost 4 bases; unmatched junction nucleotides: 4. The germline gives CDR1 SGHVS, CDR2 FQNEAQ. DNA of the CDR3: TGTGCCAGCAGCGCGGGACAGATCTATGGCTACACCTTC. Amino acid sequence: CASSAGQIYGYTF.

The chain couples TRBV5-5 to TRBJ1-1; TRBD1 aligns across 9 bases. The CDR3 totals 17 residues. Unmatched junction bases numbered 12, after V lost 5 bases and J lost 1 base. The V gene's germline CDR1 is SGHKS and CDR2 YYEKEE (reference sequence). The CDR3 nucleotides are TGTGCCAGCAGGAAGACAGGGGGGCTGTACAGGAACACTGAAGCTTTCTTT. Translated: CASRKTGGLYRNTEAFF.

This sequence joins TRBV7-9 and TRBJ2-3, with a weak D call TRBD2 (6 bases). From germline, CDR1 is SEHNR and CDR2 FQNEAQ (reference sequence). This CDR3 comprises 13 residues. The V and J ends lost 5 bases and 2 bases respectively, with 8 bases between them. In DNA form, the CDR3 reads TGTGCCAGCAGCCCGGGGGACACAGATACGCAGTATTTT. Its protein product is CASSPGDTDTQYF.

This chain uses TRBV5-5 with TRBJ2-7; D gene unclear. V was trimmed by 7 bases and J by 2 bases, leaving 19 bases between them. The CDR3 extends over 15 amino acids. Germline assignment: CDR1 SGHKS and CDR2 YYEKEE (reference sequence). CDR3 coding DNA: TGTGCCAGCTCTCGGTCCCTCACCACCACCTACGAGCAGTACTTC. Its protein is CASSRSLTTTYEQYF.

This clone has just one count. The genes are TRBV4-2 and TRBJ2-2; a possible D gene is TRBD2 (6 bases). The CDR3 is 15 residues long. The V end lost 0 bases, the J end lost 6 bases, and 11 bases lay between the germline ends. Germline CDR1 reads LGHNA; CDR2 reads YNFKEQ. CDR3 coding DNA: TGTGCCAGCAGCCAAGATGGAGGGTGGGCCGGGGAGCTGTTTTTT. Its protein product is CASSQDGGWAGELFF.

This clone has only one observation. The chain carries TRBV27 and TRBJ2-1, with TRBD1 matching 10 bases. With 5 bases clipped from V and 2 bases from J, the junction kept 3 bases outside the gene matches. The germline CDR1 and CDR2 sequences are MNHEY and SMNVEV (reference sequence). The length of the CDR3 is 15 residues. CDR3 in amino acids: CASSLGTGAYNEQFF. For the CDR3, the DNA is TGTGCCAGCAGTCTAGGGACAGGGGCCTACAATGAGCAGTTCTTC.

This chain links TRBV6-1 with TRBJ2-6, with D perhaps TRBD1 (6 bases). The CDR3 extends over 15 amino acids. The germline gives CDR1 MNHNS, CDR2 SASEGT. V dropped 1 base and J dropped 2 bases, with 6 bases sitting between them. The CDR3 here is CASSEEGAGANVLTF. CDR3 bases: TGTGCCAGCAGTGAAGAGGGGGCTGGGGCCAACGTCCTGACTTTC.

This clone was counted between two and nine times. The V call is TRBV10-3, the J call TRBJ1-2; perhaps TRBD1 as D (5 bases). The CDR3 has 15 amino acids. Between the trimmed V and J ends, which lost 0 bases and 6 bases, there was a span of 14 bases. Germline V gives CDR1 ENHRY, CDR2 SYGVKD. The DNA for the CDR3 is TGTGCCATCAGTGAGTCCCAGGGCCTCCACGATGGCTACACCTTC. It encodes CAISESQGLHDGYTF.

This clone is a singleton in its sample. This rearrangement joins TRBV2 to TRBJ2-1; 12 bases align to TRBD2. Germline lookup yields CDR1 SNHLY and CDR2 FYNNEI. This CDR3 region has 18 residues. Trimming removed 7 bases from V and 4 bases from J; junction bases left unmatched: 14. The CDR3 loop reads CASTRRWLAGGFYNEQFF. The CDR3 bases are TGTGCCAGCACCCGGCGGTGGCTAGCGGGGGGGTTTTACAATGAGCAGTTCTTC.

The genes are TRBV19 and TRBJ1-1; D is unclear. CDR1 and CDR2 from the germline V gene are LNHDA and SQIVND (reference sequence). This CDR3 spans 12 amino acids. V dropped 1 base and J dropped 8 bases, with 8 bases sitting between them. CDR3 in amino acids: CASSIGTVEAFF. In DNA, the CDR3 is TGTGCCAGTAGTATAGGAACAGTGGAAGCTTTCTTT.

The table lists this clone with a few counts. The CDR3 bases are TGTGCCAGTAGTATAGATTGGACAAGACGCAATGAAAAACTGTTTTTT. Encoded protein: CASSIDWTRRNEKLFF. The V gene is TRBV19, the J gene TRBJ1-4; weak D call: TRBD1 (5 bases). Germline CDR1 and CDR2: LNHDA and SQIVND (reference sequence). V was pared by 0 bases and J by 5 bases, with 13 bases between. The CDR3 totals 16 residues.

This chain links TRBV6-5 with TRBJ2-5; TRBD1 agrees at 9 bases. CDR1 and CDR2 from the germline V gene are MNHEY and SVGAGI. This CDR3 comprises 16 residues. After removal of 4 bases from V and 2 bases from J, the junction contained 8 bases not matched to a gene. CDR3 DNA: TGTGCCAGCAGTTCAACCGGGACAGGGTTTCAAGAGACCCAGTACTTC. This sequence encodes CASSSTGTGFQETQYF.

The chain links TRBV4-2 to TRBJ2-1, with D possibly TRBD2 on 7 matching bases. Germline CDR1 is LGHNA and CDR2 is YNFKEQ. Trimming removed 1 base from V and 4 bases from J, with 11 bases in between. This CDR3 comprises 15 residues. The CDR3 reads CASSQGGGPYNEQFF. CDR3 bases: TGTGCCAGCAGCCAAGGGGGGGGGCCGTACAATGAGCAGTTCTTC.

This chain links TRBV4-1 with TRBJ2-7, with TRBD2 matching 12 bases. This CDR3 has 17 residues. Germline CDR1 MGHRA, CDR2 YSYEKL. With 1 base clipped from V and 3 bases from J, the junction kept 7 bases outside the gene matches. The CDR3 region has the DNA TGCGCCAGCAGCCAAGCTGCACTAGCGGGGGGAAACTACGAGCAGTACTTC. This sequence encodes CASSQAALAGGNYEQYF.

The chain carries TRBV27 and TRBJ1-1; D remains unclear. Germline CDR1 reads MNHEY; CDR2 reads SMNVEV (reference sequence). V was cut by 4 bases and J by 0 bases, with 15 bases left in between. This CDR3 comprises 16 residues. CDR3 amino acids: CASSSSDGDLNTEAFF. The CDR3 DNA reads as TGTGCCAGCAGTTCGTCTGACGGTGACTTGAACACTGAAGCTTTCTTT.